A selection of T cell receptor beta chains follows, all from one sample in a study of shared clonotypes between healthy human individuals. The protocol was immunoSEQ multiplex PCR, while the TCRdb copy is restricted to in-frame clones and leaves out a portion. The table has approximately 2,300,000 clones, just under 95% seen once; the top ten hold 0.37%. The material sequenced was naive CD4+ T cells from PBMCs. These receptors were taken from a young man in good health. Some clones in this sample may be carry-over from other donors' samples. Both conserved end residues are part of each CDR3. D genes are given only for firm matches. The size field is filled for only some rows; it gives once, few, many or a size class.

v_call	j_call	d_call	clone_size	cdr3_length	cdr3_aa	cdr3_nt
TRBV28	TRBJ1-2	.	.	12	CASSSGPGGYTF	TGTGCCAGCAGTTCGGGTCCGGGTGGCTACACCTTC
TRBV7-3	TRBJ2-5	.	.	14	CASSLRGADETQYF	TGTGCCAGCAGCTTACGGGGGGCCGATGAGACCCAGTACTTC
TRBV7-9	TRBJ2-7	TRBD2	.	14	CASSSSGTSSEQYF	TGTGCCAGCAGCTCTTCCGGGACTAGTTCCGAGCAGTACTTC
TRBV19	TRBJ2-3	.	.	13	CASSSQGKDTQYF	TGTGCCAGTAGTTCCCAGGGGAAAGATACGCAGTATTTT
TRBV5-6	TRBJ2-3	.	.	16	CASSAKWGRSTDTQYF	TGTGCCAGCAGCGCAAAGTGGGGGAGGAGCACAGATACGCAGTATTTT
TRBV5-8	TRBJ2-5	.	.	14	CASSLAGDWETQYF	TGTGCCAGCAGCTTGGCAGGGGATTGGGAGACCCAGTACTTC
TRBV28	TRBJ2-5	.	.	15	CASSPPTPWGETQYF	TGTGCCAGCAGTCCACCGACACCCTGGGGGGAGACCCAGTACTTC
TRBV28	TRBJ2-4	.	.	16	CASSLWGLGESGIQYF	TGTGCCAGCAGTTTATGGGGCCTCGGGGAGTCAGGCATTCAGTACTTC
TRBV21-1	TRBJ2-7	.	.	20	CASSRRRANRGSRSSYEQYF	TGTGCCAGCAGCAGGAGAAGGGCGAACAGGGGGTCAAGGAGCTCCTACGAGCAGTACTTC
TRBV10-3	TRBJ1-2	.	.	14	CAISERGQDNGYTF	TGTGCCATCAGTGAACGGGGGCAGGATAATGGCTACACCTTC
TRBV2	TRBJ1-3	TRBD1	.	15	CASSVDRVSGNTIYF	TGTGCCAGCAGCGTAGACAGGGTCTCTGGAAACACCATATATTTT
TRBV30	TRBJ2-5	.	.	13	CAWSAGGEETQYF	TGTGCCTGGAGTGCCGGTGGGGAAGAGACCCAGTACTTC
TRBV5-1	TRBJ1-1	.	few	13	CASSEQENTEAFF	TGCGCCAGCAGCGAACAGGAAAACACTGAAGCTTTCTTT
TRBV5-1	TRBJ2-7	TRBD2	.	16	CASSLDGLAPRYEQYF	TGCGCCAGCAGCTTGGACGGACTAGCACCTCGATACGAGCAGTACTTC
TRBV30	TRBJ1-1	.	.	13	CAWTKRRFTEAFF	TGTGCCTGGACCAAACGGAGGTTCACTGAAGCTTTCTTT
TRBV9	TRBJ2-1	TRBD2	.	15	CASSKTSGRYNEQFF	TGTGCCAGCAGCAAAACTAGCGGGAGATACAATGAGCAGTTCTTC
TRBV5-4	TRBJ2-1	TRBD1	.	17	CASSSKDRGPLSNEQFF	TGTGCCAGCAGCTCGAAGGACAGGGGGCCTCTTAGTAATGAGCAGTTCTTC
TRBV19	TRBJ1-4	TRBD1	.	15	CASSYRDRPNEKLFF	TGTGCCAGTAGTTACCGGGACAGGCCGAATGAAAAACTGTTTTTT
TRBV11-2	TRBJ2-7	.	.	15	CASSLALSRDTEQYF	TGTGCCAGCAGCTTAGCCCTCAGCCGCGATACCGAGCAGTACTTC
TRBV30	TRBJ2-7	TRBD1	once	13	CAWSADRGNEQYF	TGTGCCTGGAGTGCTGACAGGGGTAACGAGCAGTACTTC
TRBV5-6	TRBJ2-2	.	.	15	CASSRAIRGTGELFF	TGTGCCAGCAGCCGGGCTATTAGGGGCACCGGGGAGCTGTTTTTT
TRBV7-9	TRBJ2-1	TRBD2	.	16	CASSDRLADAYNEQFF	TGTGCCAGCAGCGACCGACTAGCGGACGCCTACAATGAGCAGTTCTTC
TRBV6-5	TRBJ2-7	.	.	14	CASSPGRTRWEQYF	TGTGCCAGCAGCCCCGGCAGGACACGCTGGGAGCAGTACTTC
TRBV5-1	TRBJ2-2	.	.	15	CASSEGEVDTGELFF	TGCGCCAGCAGCGAGGGGGAGGTGGACACCGGGGAGCTGTTTTTT
TRBV5-1	TRBJ1-3	.	.	17	CASSLDRGGISGNTIYF	TGCGCCAGCAGCTTGGATCGGGGTGGTATCTCTGGAAACACCATATATTTT
TRBV28	TRBJ1-4	.	.	15	CASSPHRGEGEKLFF	TGTGCCAGCAGTCCCCACCGCGGAGAAGGCGAAAAACTGTTTTTT
TRBV14	TRBJ1-1	.	.	13	CASSPLTGPEAFF	TGTGCCAGCAGCCCGCTGACAGGCCCTGAAGCTTTCTTT
TRBV28	TRBJ2-7	TRBD1	.	15	CASSLGGTGYSEQYF	TGTGCCAGCAGTTTAGGGGGGACAGGGTATTCCGAGCAGTACTTC
TRBV19	TRBJ1-4	.	.	17	CASSMQGSASTNEKLFF	TGTGCCAGTAGTATGCAGGGGTCTGCCTCAACTAATGAAAAACTGTTTTTT
TRBV6-1	TRBJ2-3	.	.	12	CASSAQDYTQYF	TGTGCCAGCAGTGCCCAGGACTATACGCAGTATTTT
TRBV19	TRBJ2-1	.	.	14	CASKASVSNNEQFF	TGTGCCAGTAAGGCTAGCGTCTCTAACAATGAGCAGTTCTTC
TRBV28	TRBJ2-1	.	.	13	CAARGTTYNEQFF	TGTGCAGCCCGGGGGACAACCTACAATGAGCAGTTCTTC
TRBV25-1	TRBJ2-2	.	.	13	CASTRGGTGELFF	TGTGCCAGCACCAGGGGAGGAACCGGGGAGCTGTTTTTT
TRBV27	TRBJ1-4	TRBD1	.	16	CASSPIPQGTNEKLFF	TGTGCCAGCAGTCCCATCCCACAGGGGACTAATGAAAAACTGTTTTTT
TRBV29-1	TRBJ1-3	.	.	13	CSVAQGYGNTIYF	TGCAGCGTTGCACAGGGCTATGGAAACACCATATATTTT
TRBV28	TRBJ2-3	TRBD2	.	15	CASRSLAGTTDTQYF	TGTGCCAGCAGGAGTCTAGCGGGAACCACAGATACGCAGTATTTT
TRBV9	TRBJ2-3	TRBD1	.	14	CASSFGQGADTQYF	TGTGCCAGCAGCTTCGGACAGGGGGCGGATACGCAGTATTTT
TRBV29-1	TRBJ2-3	.	.	15	CSVIPQGTLTDTQYF	TGCAGCGTTATACCACAGGGAACACTTACAGATACGCAGTATTTT
TRBV7-9	TRBJ2-1	TRBD2	.	14	CASSLSAGVGEQFF	TGTGCCAGCAGCTTATCAGCGGGAGTGGGTGAGCAGTTCTTC
TRBV6-5	TRBJ1-1	TRBD1	.	15	CASRPTGGRDTEAFF	TGTGCCAGCAGACCAACAGGGGGCAGGGACACTGAAGCTTTCTTT
TRBV28	TRBJ2-7	.	.	14	CASSLNYYSYEQYF	TGTGCCAGCAGTTTAAACTATTACTCCTACGAGCAGTACTTC
TRBV7-3	TRBJ2-7	.	.	15	CASSLNLGTISRQYF	TGTGCCAGCAGCTTAAATTTGGGCACCATAAGCCGGCAGTACTTC